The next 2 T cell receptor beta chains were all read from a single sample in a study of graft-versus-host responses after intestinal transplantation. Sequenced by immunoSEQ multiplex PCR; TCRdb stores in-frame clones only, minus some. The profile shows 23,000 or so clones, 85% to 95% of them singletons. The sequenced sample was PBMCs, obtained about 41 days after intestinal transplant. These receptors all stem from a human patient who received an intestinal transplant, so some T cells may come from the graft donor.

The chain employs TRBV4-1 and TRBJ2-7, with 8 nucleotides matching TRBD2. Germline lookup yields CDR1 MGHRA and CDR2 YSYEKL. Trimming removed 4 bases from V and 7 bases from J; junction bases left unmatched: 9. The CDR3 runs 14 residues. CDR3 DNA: TGCGCCAGCAGCCCGGGACTAGGGTTGCATGAGCAGTACTTC. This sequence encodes CASSPGLGLHEQYF.

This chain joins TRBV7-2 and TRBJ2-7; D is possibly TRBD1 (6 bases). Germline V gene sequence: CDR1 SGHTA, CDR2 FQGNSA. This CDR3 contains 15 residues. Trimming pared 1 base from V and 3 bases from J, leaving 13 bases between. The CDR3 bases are TGTGCCAGCAGCTTAGAAGCCAGGGGCTTCTACGAGCAGTACTTC. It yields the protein CASSLEARGFYEQYF.